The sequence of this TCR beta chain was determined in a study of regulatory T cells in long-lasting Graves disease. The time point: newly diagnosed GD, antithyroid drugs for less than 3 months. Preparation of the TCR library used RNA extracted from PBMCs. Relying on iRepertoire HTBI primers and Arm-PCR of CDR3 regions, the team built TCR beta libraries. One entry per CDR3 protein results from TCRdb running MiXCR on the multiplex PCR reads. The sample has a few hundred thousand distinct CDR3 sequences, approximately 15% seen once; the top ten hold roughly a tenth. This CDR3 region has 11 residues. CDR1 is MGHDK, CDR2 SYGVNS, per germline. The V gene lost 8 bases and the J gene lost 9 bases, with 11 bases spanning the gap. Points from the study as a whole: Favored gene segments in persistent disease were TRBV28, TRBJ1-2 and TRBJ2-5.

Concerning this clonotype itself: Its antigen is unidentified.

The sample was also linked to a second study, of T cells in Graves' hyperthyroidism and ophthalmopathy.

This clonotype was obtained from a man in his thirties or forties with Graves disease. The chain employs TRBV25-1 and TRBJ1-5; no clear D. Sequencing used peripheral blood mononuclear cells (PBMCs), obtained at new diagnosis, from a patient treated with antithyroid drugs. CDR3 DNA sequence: TGTGCCAGCGGCCCCTTGGGGCCCCAGCATTTT. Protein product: CASGPLGPQHF.